The 29 T cell receptor beta chains given below trace back to one sample, sequenced in a study of regulatory T cells in long-lasting Graves disease. Relying on iRepertoire HTBI primers and Arm-PCR of CDR3 regions, the team built TCR beta libraries. TCRdb re-called the multiplex PCR reads through MiXCR, storing one row per CDR3 protein. This repertoire shows about 320,000 distinct CDR3 sequences, about 18% found once; its top ten account for less than 40%. Time point denoted: newly diagnosed GD, antithyroid drugs for less than 3 months. RNA extracted from PBMCs served as the sequencing template. The material was peripheral blood mononuclear cells (PBMCs), obtained at new diagnosis, from a patient treated with antithyroid drugs. These TCRs come from a female donor with Graves disease.

This clonotype was counted between two and nine times. This may be a read error, as it is one base from a much larger clone. The genes are TRBV7-9 and TRBJ1-1; D remains unclear. V lost 1 base to trimming and J lost 1 base, with 4 bases between them. This CDR3 spans 13 amino acids. Germline CDR1 reads SEHNR; CDR2 reads FQNEAQ (reference sequence). In nucleotides, the CDR3 is TGTGCCAGCAGCTTAGACCAGAACACTGAAGCTTTCTTT. This encodes CASSLDQNTEAFF. Using reference TRBV7-9 and TRBJ1-1 for the parts outside the CDR3, the full variable domain is DTGVSQNPRHKITKRGQNVTFRCDPISEHNRLYWYRQTLGQGPEFLTYFQNEAQLEKSRLLSDRFSAERPKGSFSTLEIQRTEQGDSAMYLCASSLDQNTEAFFGQGTRLTVV.

The chain joins TRBV2 to TRBJ1-5; D ambiguous. Trimming stripped 8 bases from V and 7 bases from J, with 15 bases between. Germline assignment: CDR1 SNHLY and CDR2 FYNNEI. The CDR3 contains 13 residues. CDR3 amino acids: CASDDSVGQPQHF. Here the CDR3 DNA reads TGTGCCAGCGATGACTCAGTTGGGCAGCCCCAGCATTTT.

This clonotype was recorded at least ten times. The CDR3 region is CASSISSGFPQYF. Here the CDR3 DNA reads TGTGCCAGTAGTATTTCATCCGGGTTTCCGCAGTACTTC. The chain is built from TRBV19 and TRBJ2-7; D is ambiguous. CDR1 LNHDA and CDR2 SQIVND come from the germline V gene (reference sequence). The CDR3 runs 13 residues. Trimming stripped 3 bases from V and 9 bases from J, with 15 bases between.

Regarding this clonotype: Given a much more abundant clone one base away, this may be a read error. This chain joins TRBV11-3 and TRBJ1-4; weak D call: TRBD1 (6 bases). Looked up from germline, CDR1 is SGHNT and CDR2 is YENEEA. The CDR3 runs 15 residues. V was cut by 2 bases and J by 7 bases, with 14 bases left in between. In DNA, the CDR3 is TGTGCCAGCAGCTTAAGCAGGGGACCTAGTGAAAAACTGTTTTTT. It codes for CASSLSRGPSEKLFF.

This clonotype was detected only a few times. The V and J genes are TRBV3-1 and TRBJ2-1; possible D gene TRBD2, 5 bases. This CDR3 is built from 13 residues. Trimming removed 7 bases at V and 6 bases at J, with 13 bases between. Germline values: CDR1 LGHDT, CDR2 YNNKEL (reference sequence). The DNA of the CDR3 is TGTGCCAGCATCCCCCGGGGTGGCAATGAGCAGTTCTTC. Protein: CASIPRGGNEQFF.

This clonotype was seen ten or more times. V is TRBV20-1 and J is TRBJ2-3; D perhaps matches TRBD1 (5 bases). Trimming took 5 bases from V and 2 from J, leaving 8 bases between them. The CDR3 is 12 residues long. Germline V gene sequence: CDR1 DFQATT, CDR2 SNEGSKA (reference sequence). The chain's CDR3 is CSAGALTDTQYF. CDR3 bases: TGCAGTGCTGGGGCCCTCACAGATACGCAGTATTTT.

The table lists this clonotype with many counts. This chain connects TRBV24-1 to TRBJ2-3; TRBD1 or TRBD2 may be the D gene (5 bases each). Per the germline V gene, CDR1 is KGHDR and CDR2 is SFDVKD. This CDR3 spans 15 amino acids. V was pared by 6 bases and J by 6 bases, with 18 bases between. The CDR3 DNA is TGTGCCACCAGTCCAAGGGACCCCAGCATGGATACGCAGTATTTT. Translated, it gives CATSPRDPSMDTQYF.

The rearrangement links TRBV18 to TRBJ2-7; D might be TRBD1 (6 bases). This CDR3 region has 15 residues. Trimming pared 2 bases from V and 6 bases from J, leaving 17 bases between. Germline CDR1 is KGHSH and CDR2 is LQKENI. For the CDR3, the DNA is TGTGCCAGCTCACCAACAGGGCGGTCGCGTGGCGAGCAGTACTTC. Protein product: CASSPTGRSRGEQYF.

A note on this clonotype: This likely traces to a read error, being one base from a far larger clone. Given the absence of the conserved phenylalanine or tryptophan at the CDR3 end, a read error is likely. The chain uses TRBV6-6 and TRBJ2-7, with 10 bases aligning to TRBD2. V was pared by 0 bases and J by 1 base, with 12 bases of the junction left unmatched. Germline CDR1 MNHNY, CDR2 SVGAGI (reference sequence). This CDR3 has 19 residues. Written as DNA, the CDR3 is TGTGCCAGCAGTTACTCGCTAGTTAGGTGGACTAGCGGTTCCTACGAGCAGTACTTG. Encoded protein: CASSYSLVRWTSGSYEQYL.

This clonotype has at least ten counts. The V and J genes are TRBV12-3 or TRBV12-4 and TRBJ2-1; 13 bases map to TRBD2. The CDR3 has 14 amino acids. V shed 6 bases, J shed 4 bases, and the junction held 0 bases outside the gene matches. The CDR3 region is CASRGLAGYNEQFF. DNA for the CDR3: TGTGCCAGCAGGGGACTAGCGGGATACAATGAGCAGTTCTTC.

In its sample, this clonotype was seen many times. The V and J genes are TRBV19 and TRBJ2-2; D is unclear. V was trimmed by 0 bases and J by 3 bases, leaving 8 bases between them. This CDR3 is 15 amino acids long. Germline V gene lookup returns CDR1 LNHDA and CDR2 SQIVND (reference sequence). The CDR3 DNA reads as TGTGCCAGTAGTATAGAACTTTCGGACACCGGGGAGCTGTTTTTT. It codes for CASSIELSDTGELFF.

This clonotype was observed many times. This chain uses TRBV7-6 with TRBJ2-3; the match to TRBD2 covers 15 bases. Germline-derived CDR1 and CDR2 are SGHVS and FNYEAQ. Germline trimming cut 5 bases from V and 2 bases from J; bases unmatched to any gene: 5. The CDR3 consists of 17 residues. The CDR3 region is CASSLRTSGRATDTQYF. CDR3 nucleotide sequence: TGTGCCAGCAGCCTCCGGACTAGCGGGAGGGCCACAGATACGCAGTATTTT.

On this clonotype: This is likely an artifact of a read error, given a far larger clone one base away. The rearrangement joins TRBV7-2 to TRBJ2-7; perhaps TRBD2 as D (6 bases). V was cut by 2 bases and J by 7 bases, with 15 bases left in between. CDR1 SGHTA and CDR2 FQGNSA come from the germline V gene. The CDR3 spans 14 residues. The CDR3 sequence is CASSLLRDGDEQYF. CDR3 nucleotide sequence: TGTGCCAGCAGCTTATTGCGGGATGGCGATGAGCAGTACTTC.

The CDR3: CASSSRSPWTDTQYF. Written as DNA, the CDR3 is TGTGCCAGCAGCTCCCGGTCTCCCTGGACAGATACGCAGTATTTT. V gene TRBV6-2 or TRBV6-3 combines with J gene TRBJ2-3; D call uncertain. The V gene's germline CDR1 is MNHEY and CDR2 SVGEGT. V lost 6 bases, J lost 3 bases, and 16 bases lay in between. This CDR3 spans 15 amino acids.

The V gene is TRBV27, the J gene TRBJ2-7; 8 bases line up with TRBD1. Germline V gene data show CDR1 as MNHEY and CDR2 as SMNVEV (reference sequence). The CDR3 loop spans 16 amino acids. V was pared by 4 bases and J by 4 bases, with 12 bases of the junction left unmatched. CDR3 bases: TGTGCCAGCAGTTCTTCAAGACAGGGGCGAAGGTACGAGCAGTACTTC. The encoded protein is CASSSSRQGRRYEQYF.

The sample holds a few counts of this clonotype. A much larger clone differs by one base, so this may be a read error. The chain links TRBV7-8 to TRBJ2-1; 7 bases map to TRBD2. J gave up 5 bases and V 8 bases, and 9 bases lay outside the gene matches. The CDR3 spans 14 residues. CDR1 is SGHVS, CDR2 FQNEAQ, per germline. The CDR3 DNA reads TGTGCCAGCGGCTCTGTAGCGGGTCACAATGAGCAGTTCTTC. The encoded protein is CASGSVAGHNEQFF.

Many counts were recorded for this clonotype. The chain links TRBV25-1 to TRBJ2-7; D is unresolved. This CDR3 comprises 17 residues. Between the trimmed V and J ends, which lost 5 bases and 6 bases, there was a span of 26 bases. The germline CDR1 and CDR2 sequences are MGHDK and SYGVNS. The CDR3 loop reads CASSFSWAALGLGEQYF. CDR3 nucleotide sequence: TGTGCCAGCAGTTTTAGTTGGGCAGCCCTTGGGTTAGGCGAGCAGTACTTC.

This clonotype appeared many times. The rearrangement joins TRBV20-1 to TRBJ2-7; TRBD1 agrees at 9 bases. Germline V gene data show CDR1 as DFQATT and CDR2 as SNEGSKA (reference sequence). Trimming cost V 4 bases and J 6 bases; bases outside gene matches: 7. The CDR3 spans 13 residues. CDR3 DNA: TGCAGTGCTAAAAAGGGACAGGGTTCCGAGCAGTACTTC. It is translated as CSAKKGQGSEQYF.

This clonotype occurred many times. V and J are TRBV9 and TRBJ1-2; D uncertain. CDR3 length: 15 residues. The V end lost 0 bases, the J end lost 0 bases, and 9 bases lay between the germline ends. Germline lookup yields CDR1 SGDLS and CDR2 YYNGEE. The chain's CDR3 is CASSVGITTNYGYTF. In DNA, the CDR3 is TGTGCCAGCAGCGTAGGTATTACCACTAACTATGGCTACACCTTC. The complete variable domain, with remaining parts taken from reference TRBV9 and TRBJ1-2, reads DSGVTQTPKHLITATGQRVTLRCSPRSGDLSVYWYQQSLDQGLQFLIQYYNGEERAKGNILERFSAQQFPDLHSELNLSSLELGDSALYFCASSVGITTNYGYTFGSGTRLTVV.

Concerning this clonotype: A far larger clone is a single base away, which makes a read error likely. The chain employs TRBV11-3 and TRBJ2-5; tentative D call: TRBD2 (9 bases). Trimming took off 4 bases at V and 4 bases at J, with 25 bases between the two ends. The CDR3 covers 18 residues. Germline lookup yields CDR1 SGHNT and CDR2 YENEEA. DNA for the CDR3: TGTGCCAGCAGCTCACAGGGGGTAGCGGGAGCCGTACGAGAGACCCAGTACTTC. It specifies CASSSQGVAGAVRETQYF.

The chain combines TRBV6-2 or TRBV6-3 with TRBJ2-7; 7 positions agree with TRBD1. The length of the CDR3 is 14 residues. Germline V gene sequence: CDR1 MNHEY, CDR2 SVGEGT. The ends lost 3 bases at V and 3 bases at J; junction bases unmatched: 5. CDR3 loop: CASSYGAGGYEQYF. CDR3 in DNA: TGTGCCAGCAGTTATGGGGCAGGGGGCTACGAGCAGTACTTC.

As to this clonotype: One junction end does not reproduce the germline sequence, and a read error may be involved. The CDR3 region is CASSPLGKRPSSYKEQFF. For the CDR3, the DNA is TGTGCCAGCTCACCACTGGGTAAGCGTCCTAGCTCCTACAAGGAGCAGTTCTTC. V usage is TRBV18 and J usage is TRBJ2-1; possible D gene TRBD2, 5 bases. This CDR3 contains 18 residues. The germline V gene has CDR1 KGHSH and CDR2 LQKENI.

This clonotype was recorded a few times. The chain links TRBV29-1 to TRBJ2-5; D is possibly TRBD1 (6 bases). The V end was cut by 6 bases, the J end by 7 bases, with 18 bases between. The CDR3 totals 13 residues. The germline gives CDR1 SQVTM, CDR2 ANQGSEA. Here the CDR3 reads CSVLADSYGTQYF. DNA of the CDR3: TGCAGCGTCCTGGCGGACAGTTACGGGACCCAGTACTTC.

The chain uses TRBV25-1 and TRBJ2-3; 10 nucleotides align to TRBD2. The CDR3 extends over 16 amino acids. Per germline, CDR1 MGHDK and CDR2 SYGVNS. After removal of 5 bases from V and 4 bases from J, the junction contained 9 bases not matched to a gene. The CDR3 here is CASSPLAGAAADTQYF. CDR3 sequence (DNA): TGTGCCAGCAGTCCCCTAGCGGGAGCGGCGGCAGATACGCAGTATTTT.

This clonotype was found a few times. This sequence joins TRBV19 and TRBJ1-6; D ambiguous. The CDR3 totals 14 residues. Germline V CDR1 and CDR2: LNHDA, SQIVND (reference sequence). V lost 3 bases, J lost 9 bases, and 12 bases lay in between. The CDR3 DNA is TGTGCCAGTAGTATTCAGGTCCGGGGTTCACCCCTCCACTTT. This gives the protein CASSIQVRGSPLHF.

The chain is built from TRBV7-9 and TRBJ2-1; D possibly uses TRBD1 or TRBD2 (5 bases each). The CDR3 contains 12 residues. In germline, CDR1 is SEHNR, CDR2 FQNEAQ (reference sequence). V lost 5 bases to trimming and J lost 11 bases, with 13 bases between them. CDR3 region: CASSLLGDQQFF. The CDR3 DNA follows: TGTGCCAGCAGCCTATTGGGGGATCAGCAGTTCTTC. Full variable domain (outside the CDR3, taken from reference TRBV7-9 and TRBJ2-1): DTGVSQNPRHKITKRGQNVTFRCDPISEHNRLYWYRQTLGQGPEFLTYFQNEAQLEKSRLLSDRFSAERPKGSFSTLEIQRTEQGDSAMYLCASSLLGDQQFFGPGTRLTVL.

In this sample, this clonotype turned up a few times. The chain uses TRBV15 and TRBJ2-7, with 14 bases fitting TRBD2. The ends lost 5 bases at V and 5 bases at J; junction bases unmatched: 2. Germline V lookup: CDR1 LNHNV, CDR2 YYDKDF (reference sequence). The CDR3 spans 14 residues. The DNA for the CDR3 is TGTGCCACCAGCCCGGGACTAGCGGGAGACGAGCAGTACTTC. Protein product: CATSPGLAGDEQYF.

This clonotype has ten or more counts. V usage is TRBV6-2 or TRBV6-3 and J usage is TRBJ2-3; D might be TRBD2 (7 bases). There are 22 residues in the CDR3. Looked up from germline, CDR1 is MNHEY and CDR2 is SVGEGT. Trimming left V 0 bases short and J 2 bases short, with 30 bases between. CDR3: CASSYSRGGGGWSRFFTDTQYF. CDR3 coding DNA: TGTGCCAGCAGTTACTCGAGGGGGGGTGGTGGGTGGAGCCGATTTTTCACAGATACGCAGTATTTT.

V and J are TRBV2 and TRBJ1-5; the D gene is possibly TRBD1 (6 bases). The germline gives CDR1 SNHLY, CDR2 FYNNEI. The CDR3 runs 18 residues. V lost 1 base and J lost 1, with 17 bases in between. The CDR3 region is CASSEDPQRQGSNQPQHF. DNA for the CDR3: TGTGCCAGCAGTGAAGACCCGCAAAGGCAGGGGAGCAATCAGCCCCAGCATTTT.